This TCR beta chain is drawn from a study of cytomegalovirus exposure and HLA in healthy donors. The primer mix had 60 Vbeta and 13 Jbeta primers. This table comes from immunoSEQ multiplex PCR, and its TCRdb copy is limited to in-frame clones, with some not included. The repertoire has 150,000 to 200,000 clones, approximately 81% of them found once; the top ten carry about 0.39%. General study findings and limits: Sequencing probably produced one cluster of sequence variants that were highly shared. Some public TCRs appeared in many individuals, while most sequences were rare.

V was shortened by 4 bases and J by 5 bases, with 12 bases between the two germline ends. Germline V gives CDR1 SGHNT, CDR2 YYREEE (reference sequence). There are 13 residues in the CDR3. A word on this clone: Its antigen remains unknown.

The sequence was collected from a boy younger than 10 in good health and CMV-seronegative. Material: PBMCs. V usage is TRBV5-4 and J usage is TRBJ1-2; D remains ambiguous. The CDR3 region is CASSNSGGYGYTF. The CDR3 DNA sequence: TGTGCCAGCAGCAACTCCGGAGGGTATGGCTACACCTTC.